This TCR beta chain was identified in a study of technical replicates of blood from several donors. The V segment lost 0 bases and the J segment 4 bases; nucleotides outside the gene matches: 8. The V gene's germline CDR1 is MNHEY and CDR2 SVGAGI. CDR3 size: 16 residues. The table came from immunoSEQ multiplex PCR; TCRdb's copy has only in-frame clones and leaves some out. The table has fewer than 100,000 clones, 95% to 98% seen once. Sequencing was carried out using T cells isolated from PBMCs. This sequence joins TRBV6-5 and TRBJ2-5; 7 bases agree with TRBD1. The sequence was obtained from a human donor in good health. This chain's CDR3 is CASSYSFGQVTETQYF. For the CDR3, the DNA is TGTGCCAGCAGTTACTCATTCGGACAGGTAACAGAGACCCAGTACTTC.